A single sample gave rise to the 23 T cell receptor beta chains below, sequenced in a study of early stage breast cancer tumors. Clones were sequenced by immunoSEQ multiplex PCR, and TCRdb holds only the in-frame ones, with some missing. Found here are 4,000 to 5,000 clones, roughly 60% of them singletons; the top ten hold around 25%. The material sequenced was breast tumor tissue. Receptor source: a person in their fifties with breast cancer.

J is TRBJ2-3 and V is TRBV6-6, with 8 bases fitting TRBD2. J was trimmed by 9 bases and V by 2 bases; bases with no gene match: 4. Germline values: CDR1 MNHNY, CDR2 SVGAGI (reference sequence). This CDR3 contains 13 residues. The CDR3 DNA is TGTGCCAGCAGTTACCCCGGACTAGCCACGCAGTATTTT. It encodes CASSYPGLATQYF.

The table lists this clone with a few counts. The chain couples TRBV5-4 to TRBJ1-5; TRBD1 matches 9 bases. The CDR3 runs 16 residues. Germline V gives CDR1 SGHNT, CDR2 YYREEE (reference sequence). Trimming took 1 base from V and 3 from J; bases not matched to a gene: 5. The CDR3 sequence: CASSLTGTGTNQPQHF. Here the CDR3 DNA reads TGTGCCAGCAGCTTGACCGGGACAGGGACCAATCAGCCCCAGCATTTT. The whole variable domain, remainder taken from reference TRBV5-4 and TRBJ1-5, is ETGVTQSPTHLIKTRGQQVTLRCSSQSGHNTVSWYQQALGQGPQFIFQYYREEENGRGNFPPRFSGLQFPNYSSELNVNALELDDSALYLCASSLTGTGTNQPQHFGDGTRLSIL.

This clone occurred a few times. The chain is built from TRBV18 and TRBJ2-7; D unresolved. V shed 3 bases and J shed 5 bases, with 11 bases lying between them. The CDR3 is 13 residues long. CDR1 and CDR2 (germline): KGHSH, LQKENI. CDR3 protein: CASSPQGNDEQYF. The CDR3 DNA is TGTGCCAGCTCACCTCAAGGGAACGACGAGCAGTACTTC.

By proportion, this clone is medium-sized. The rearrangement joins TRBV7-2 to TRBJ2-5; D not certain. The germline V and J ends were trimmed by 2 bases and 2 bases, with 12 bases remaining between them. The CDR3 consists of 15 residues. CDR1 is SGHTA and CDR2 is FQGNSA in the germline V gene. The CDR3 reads CASSLLVQQQETQYF. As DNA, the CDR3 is TGTGCCAGCAGCTTACTTGTGCAGCAACAAGAGACCCAGTACTTC.

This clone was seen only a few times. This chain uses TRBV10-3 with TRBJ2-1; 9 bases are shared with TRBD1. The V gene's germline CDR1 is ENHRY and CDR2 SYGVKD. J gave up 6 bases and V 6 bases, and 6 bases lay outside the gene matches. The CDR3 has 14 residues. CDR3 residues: CAIRGQGRGNEQFF. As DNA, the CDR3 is TGTGCCATCAGAGGACAGGGGAGGGGCAATGAGCAGTTCTTC.

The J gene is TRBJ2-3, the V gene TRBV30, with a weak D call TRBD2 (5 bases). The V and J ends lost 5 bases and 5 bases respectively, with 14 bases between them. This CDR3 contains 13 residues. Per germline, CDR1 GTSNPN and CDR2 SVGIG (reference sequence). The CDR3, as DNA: TGTGCCTGGGAGAGCTTCGCGGGAGATACGCAGTATTTT. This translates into CAWESFAGDTQYF.

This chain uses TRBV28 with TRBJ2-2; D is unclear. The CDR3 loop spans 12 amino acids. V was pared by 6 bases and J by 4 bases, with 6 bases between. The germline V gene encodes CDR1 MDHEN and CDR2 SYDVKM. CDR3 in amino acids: CASRDLTGELFF. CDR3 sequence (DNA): TGTGCCAGCAGGGACCTCACCGGGGAGCTGTTTTTT.

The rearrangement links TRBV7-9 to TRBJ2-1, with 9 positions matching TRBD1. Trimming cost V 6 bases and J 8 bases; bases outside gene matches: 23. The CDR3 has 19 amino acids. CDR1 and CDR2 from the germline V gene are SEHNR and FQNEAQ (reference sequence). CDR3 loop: CASSPVGQGQAGTWDEQFF. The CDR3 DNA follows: TGTGCCAGCAGTCCCGTGGGACAGGGACAAGCGGGGACCTGGGATGAGCAGTTCTTC. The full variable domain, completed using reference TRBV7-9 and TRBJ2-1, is DTGVSQNPRHKITKRGQNVTFRCDPISEHNRLYWYRQTLGQGPEFLTYFQNEAQLEKSRLLSDRFSAERPKGSFSTLEIQRTEQGDSAMYLCASSPVGQGQAGTWDEQFFGPGTRLTVL.

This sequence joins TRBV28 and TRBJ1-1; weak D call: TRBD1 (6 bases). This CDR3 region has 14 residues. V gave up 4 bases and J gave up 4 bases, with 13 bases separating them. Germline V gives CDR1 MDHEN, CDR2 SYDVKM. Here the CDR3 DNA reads TGTGCCAGCAGTTATCAAACAGGGCTCACTGAAGCTTTCTTT. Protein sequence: CASSYQTGLTEAFF.

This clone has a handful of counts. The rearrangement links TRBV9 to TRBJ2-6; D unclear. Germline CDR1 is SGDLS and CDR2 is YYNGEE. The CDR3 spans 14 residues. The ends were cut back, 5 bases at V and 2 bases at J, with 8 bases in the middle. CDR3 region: CASSGNAGANVLTF. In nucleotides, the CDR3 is TGTGCCAGCAGTGGGAACGCTGGGGCCAACGTCCTGACTTTC. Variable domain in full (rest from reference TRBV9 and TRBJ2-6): DSGVTQTPKHLITATGQRVTLRCSPRSGDLSVYWYQQSLDQGLQFLIQYYNGEERAKGNILERFSAQQFPDLHSELNLSSLELGDSALYFCASSGNAGANVLTFGAGSRLTVL.

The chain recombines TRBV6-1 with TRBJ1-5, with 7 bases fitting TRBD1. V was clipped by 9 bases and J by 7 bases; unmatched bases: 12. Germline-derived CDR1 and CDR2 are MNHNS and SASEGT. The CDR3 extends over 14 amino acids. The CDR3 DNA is TGTGCCAGTACCCTTACAGGGGCAGGGCAGCCCCAGCATTTT. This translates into CASTLTGAGQPQHF.

The CDR3 spells CASSVSGGSKNIQYF. CDR3 coding DNA: TGTGCCAGCAGTGTATCAGGGGGATCCAAAAACATTCAGTACTTC. The rearrangement joins TRBV2 to TRBJ2-4, with 7 bases aligning to TRBD1. This CDR3 region has 15 residues. Trimming removed 4 bases from V and 2 bases from J; junction bases left unmatched: 5. The germline gives CDR1 SNHLY, CDR2 FYNNEI.

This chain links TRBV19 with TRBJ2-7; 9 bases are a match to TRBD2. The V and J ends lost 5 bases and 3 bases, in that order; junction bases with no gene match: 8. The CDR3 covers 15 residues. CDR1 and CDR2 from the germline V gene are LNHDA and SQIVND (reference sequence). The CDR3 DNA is TGTGCCAGTAGTCCCGCGGGGGGGACATTCTACGAGCAGTACTTC. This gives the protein CASSPAGGTFYEQYF.

CDR3 region: CASRSGQGSGGGQFF. In nucleotides, the CDR3 is TGTGCCAGCCGCTCGGGACAGGGGTCCGGGGGGGGGCAGTTCTTC. V and J are TRBV28 and TRBJ2-1; TRBD1 agrees at 10 bases. Germline V gene data show CDR1 as MDHEN and CDR2 as SYDVKM. V was clipped by 8 bases and J by 12 bases; unmatched bases: 16. This CDR3 contains 15 residues.

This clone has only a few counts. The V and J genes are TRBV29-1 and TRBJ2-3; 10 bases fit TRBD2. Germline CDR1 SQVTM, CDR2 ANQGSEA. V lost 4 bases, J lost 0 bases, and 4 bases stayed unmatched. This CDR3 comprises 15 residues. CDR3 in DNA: TGCAGCGTTGCCGTACTAGCGGGGAGCACAGATACGCAGTATTTT. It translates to CSVAVLAGSTDTQYF.

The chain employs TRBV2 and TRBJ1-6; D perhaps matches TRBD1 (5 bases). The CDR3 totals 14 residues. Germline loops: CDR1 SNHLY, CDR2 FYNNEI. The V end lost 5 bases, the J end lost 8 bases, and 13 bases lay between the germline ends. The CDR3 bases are TGTGCCAGCAGTTATCAGGGTTATGATTCACCCCTCCACTTT. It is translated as CASSYQGYDSPLHF.

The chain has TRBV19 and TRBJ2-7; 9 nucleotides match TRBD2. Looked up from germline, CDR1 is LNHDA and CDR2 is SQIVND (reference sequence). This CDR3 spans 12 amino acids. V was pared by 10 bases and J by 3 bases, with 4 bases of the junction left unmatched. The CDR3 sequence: CATGTSLYEQYF. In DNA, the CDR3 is TGTGCCACCGGGACTAGCCTCTACGAGCAGTACTTC.

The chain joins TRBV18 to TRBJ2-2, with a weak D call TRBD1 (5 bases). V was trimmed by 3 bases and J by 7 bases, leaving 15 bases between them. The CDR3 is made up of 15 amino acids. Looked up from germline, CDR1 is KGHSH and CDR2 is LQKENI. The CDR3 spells CASSPGQGRDGELFF. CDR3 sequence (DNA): TGTGCCAGCTCACCGGGGCAGGGAAGAGACGGGGAGCTGTTTTTT. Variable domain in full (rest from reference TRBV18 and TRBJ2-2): NAGVMQNPRHLVRRRGQEARLRCSPMKGHSHVYWYRQLPEEGLKFMVYLQKENIIDESGMPKERFSAEFPKEGPSILRIQQVVRGDSAAYFCASSPGQGRDGELFFGEGSRLTVL.

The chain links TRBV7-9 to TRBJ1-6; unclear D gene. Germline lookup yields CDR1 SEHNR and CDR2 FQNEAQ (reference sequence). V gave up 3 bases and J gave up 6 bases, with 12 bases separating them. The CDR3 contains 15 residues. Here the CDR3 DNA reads TGTGCCAGCAGCTTGACTGGTCGCGCTAATTCACCCCTCCACTTT. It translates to CASSLTGRANSPLHF.

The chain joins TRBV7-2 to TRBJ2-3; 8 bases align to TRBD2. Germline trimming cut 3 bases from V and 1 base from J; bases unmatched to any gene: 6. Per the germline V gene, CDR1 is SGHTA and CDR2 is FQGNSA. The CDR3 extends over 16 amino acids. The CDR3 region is CASSFGGGPGTDTQYF. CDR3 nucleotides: TGTGCCAGCAGCTTTGGCGGGGGGCCGGGCACAGATACGCAGTATTTT.

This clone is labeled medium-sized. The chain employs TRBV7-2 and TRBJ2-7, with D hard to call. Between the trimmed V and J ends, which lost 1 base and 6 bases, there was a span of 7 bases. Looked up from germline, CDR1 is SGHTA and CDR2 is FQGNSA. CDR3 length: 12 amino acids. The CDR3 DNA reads TGTGCCAGCAGCTTAGGGCCCCTCGAGCAGTACTTC. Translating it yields CASSLGPLEQYF.

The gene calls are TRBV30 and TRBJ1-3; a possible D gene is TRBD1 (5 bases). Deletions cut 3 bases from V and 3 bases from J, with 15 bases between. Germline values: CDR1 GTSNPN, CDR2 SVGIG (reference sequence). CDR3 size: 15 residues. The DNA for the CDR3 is TGTGCCTGGAGCGGGGCGGCAGATCTTGGAAACACCATATATTTT. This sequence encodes CAWSGAADLGNTIYF.

DNA for the CDR3: TGTGCCAGCAGCTTAGGGACCTTACCCTCCTACGAGCAGTACTTC. The encoded protein is CASSLGTLPSYEQYF. This chain links TRBV7-2 with TRBJ2-7; D is undetermined. The V gene lost 1 base and the J gene lost 0 bases, with 10 bases spanning the gap. CDR3 length equals 15 residues. CDR1 is SGHTA, CDR2 FQGNSA, per germline.